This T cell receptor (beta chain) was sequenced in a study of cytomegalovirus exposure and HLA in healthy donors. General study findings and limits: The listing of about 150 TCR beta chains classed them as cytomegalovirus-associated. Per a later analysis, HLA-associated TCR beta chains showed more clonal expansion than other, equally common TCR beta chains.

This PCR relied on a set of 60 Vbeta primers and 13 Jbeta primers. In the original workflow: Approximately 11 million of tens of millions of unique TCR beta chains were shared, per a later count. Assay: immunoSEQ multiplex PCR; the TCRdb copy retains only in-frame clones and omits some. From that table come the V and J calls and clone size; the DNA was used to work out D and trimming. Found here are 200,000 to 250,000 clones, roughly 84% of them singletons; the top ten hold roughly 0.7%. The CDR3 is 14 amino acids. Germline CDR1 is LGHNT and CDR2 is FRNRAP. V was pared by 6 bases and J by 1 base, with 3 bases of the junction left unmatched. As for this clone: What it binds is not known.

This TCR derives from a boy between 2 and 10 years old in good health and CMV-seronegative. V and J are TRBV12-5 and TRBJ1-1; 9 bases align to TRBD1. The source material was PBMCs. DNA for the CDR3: TGTGCTAGTGGCACAGGGGGCGCGAACACTGAAGCTTTCTTT. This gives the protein CASGTGGANTEAFF.